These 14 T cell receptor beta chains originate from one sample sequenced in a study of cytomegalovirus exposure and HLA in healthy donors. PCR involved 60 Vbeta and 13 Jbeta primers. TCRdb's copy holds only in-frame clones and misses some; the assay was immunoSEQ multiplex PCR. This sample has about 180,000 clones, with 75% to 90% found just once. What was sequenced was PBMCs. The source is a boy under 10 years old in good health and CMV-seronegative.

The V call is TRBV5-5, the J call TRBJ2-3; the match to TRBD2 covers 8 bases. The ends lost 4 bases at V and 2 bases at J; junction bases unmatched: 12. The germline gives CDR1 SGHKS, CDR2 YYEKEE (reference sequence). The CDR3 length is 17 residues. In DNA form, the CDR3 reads TGTGCCAGCAGCCAACGGGGGGGAGCGATCTTCACAGATACGCAGTATTTT. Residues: CASSQRGGAIFTDTQYF.

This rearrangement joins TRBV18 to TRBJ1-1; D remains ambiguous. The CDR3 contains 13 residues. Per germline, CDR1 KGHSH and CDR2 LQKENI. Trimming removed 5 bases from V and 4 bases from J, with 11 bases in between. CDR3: CASSSAVGTEAFF. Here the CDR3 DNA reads TGTGCCAGCTCATCTGCGGTGGGCACTGAAGCTTTCTTT.

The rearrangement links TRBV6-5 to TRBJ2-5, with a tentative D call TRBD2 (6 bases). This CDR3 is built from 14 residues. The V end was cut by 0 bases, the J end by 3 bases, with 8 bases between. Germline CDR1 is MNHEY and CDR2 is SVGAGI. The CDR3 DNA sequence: TGTGCCAGCAGTTACTCGGTAGCGGAAGAGACCCAGTACTTC. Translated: CASSYSVAEETQYF.

CDR3 sequence: CASSEQDILGQYF. CDR3 DNA: TGTGCCAGCAGTGAGCAGGATATCCTGGGGCAGTACTTC. The genes are TRBV6-1 and TRBJ2-7; D unresolved. The CDR3 extends over 13 amino acids. V was cut by 3 bases and J by 9 bases, with 15 bases left in between. Germline V gene lookup returns CDR1 MNHNS and CDR2 SASEGT.

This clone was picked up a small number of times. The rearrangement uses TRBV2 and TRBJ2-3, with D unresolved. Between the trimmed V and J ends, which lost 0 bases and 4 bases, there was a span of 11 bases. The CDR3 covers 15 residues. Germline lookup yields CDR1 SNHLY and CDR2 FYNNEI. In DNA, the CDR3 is TGTGCCAGCAGTGAAGCGCGGCTATACCCAGATACGCAGTATTTT. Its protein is CASSEARLYPDTQYF.

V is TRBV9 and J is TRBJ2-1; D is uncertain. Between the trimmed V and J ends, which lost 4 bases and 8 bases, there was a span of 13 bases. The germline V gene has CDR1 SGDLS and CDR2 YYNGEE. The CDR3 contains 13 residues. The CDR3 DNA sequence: TGTGCCAGCAGCCATCAGAACGAGGATGAGCAGTTCTTC. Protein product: CASSHQNEDEQFF.

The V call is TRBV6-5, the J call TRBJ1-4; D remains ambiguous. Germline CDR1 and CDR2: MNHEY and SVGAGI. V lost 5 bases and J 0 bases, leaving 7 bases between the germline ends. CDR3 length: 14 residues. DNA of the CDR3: TGTGCCAGCAGTATAGAAGCAACTAATGAAAAACTGTTTTTT. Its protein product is CASSIEATNEKLFF.

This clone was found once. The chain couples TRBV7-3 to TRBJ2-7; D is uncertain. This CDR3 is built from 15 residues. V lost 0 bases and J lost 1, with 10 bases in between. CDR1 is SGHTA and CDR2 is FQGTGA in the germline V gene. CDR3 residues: CASSLTSTTSYEQYF. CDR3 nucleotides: TGTGCCAGCAGCTTAACGTCGACGACTTCCTACGAGCAGTACTTC.

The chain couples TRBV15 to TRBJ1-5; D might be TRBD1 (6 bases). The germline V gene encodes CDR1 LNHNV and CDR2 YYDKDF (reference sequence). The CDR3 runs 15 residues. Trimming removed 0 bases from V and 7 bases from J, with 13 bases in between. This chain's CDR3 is CATSRDRGADQPQHF. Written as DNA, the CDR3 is TGTGCCACCAGCAGAGATCGGGGGGCCGACCAGCCCCAGCATTTT.

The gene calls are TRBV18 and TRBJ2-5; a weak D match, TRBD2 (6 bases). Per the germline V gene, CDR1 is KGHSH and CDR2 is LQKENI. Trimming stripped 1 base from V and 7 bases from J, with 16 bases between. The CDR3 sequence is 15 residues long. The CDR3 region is CASSPLSGGEGTQYF. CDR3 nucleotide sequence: TGTGCCAGCTCACCACTCTCGGGCGGGGAAGGGACCCAGTACTTC.

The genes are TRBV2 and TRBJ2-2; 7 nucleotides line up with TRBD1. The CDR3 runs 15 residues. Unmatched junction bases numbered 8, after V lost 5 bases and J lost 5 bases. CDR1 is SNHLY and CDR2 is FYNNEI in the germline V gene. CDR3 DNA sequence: TGTGCCAGCAGTCTCCGACAGGGAAGGACCGGGGAGCTGTTTTTT. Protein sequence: CASSLRQGRTGELFF. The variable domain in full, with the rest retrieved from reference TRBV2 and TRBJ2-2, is EPEVTQTPSHQVTQMGQEVILRCVPISNHLYFYWYRQILGQKVEFLVSFYNNEISEKSEIFDDQFSVERPDGSNFTLKIRSTKLEDSAMYFCASSLRQGRTGELFFGEGSRLTVL.

CDR3 nucleotide sequence: TGTGCCAGCAGTTTTGCGGAGTTGAATCGCCAGGGGGCTTTAGCTTTCTTT. This gives the protein CASSFAELNRQGALAFF. The rearrangement links TRBV28 to TRBJ1-1; 8 bases are shared with TRBD1. The CDR3 has 17 residues. Trimming cost V 3 bases and J 10 bases; bases outside gene matches: 19. The germline CDR1 and CDR2 sequences are MDHEN and SYDVKM. Combining the CDR3 with reference TRBV28 and TRBJ1-1 gives the whole variable domain DVKVTQSSRYLVKRTGEKVFLECVQDMDHENMFWYRQDPGLGLRLIYFSYDVKMKEKGDIPEGYSVSREKKERFSLILESASTNQTSMYLCASSFAELNRQGALAFFGQGTRLTVV.

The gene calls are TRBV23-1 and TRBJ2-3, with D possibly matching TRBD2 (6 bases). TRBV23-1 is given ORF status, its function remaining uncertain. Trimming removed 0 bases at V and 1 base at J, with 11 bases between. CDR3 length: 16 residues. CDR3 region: CASSQSWRGCTDTQYF. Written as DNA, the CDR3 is TGCGCCAGCAGTCAATCGTGGCGGGGATGCACAGATACGCAGTATTTT.

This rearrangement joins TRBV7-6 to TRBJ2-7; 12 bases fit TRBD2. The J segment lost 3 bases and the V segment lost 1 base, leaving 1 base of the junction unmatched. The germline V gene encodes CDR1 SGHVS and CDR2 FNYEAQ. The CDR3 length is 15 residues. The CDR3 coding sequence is TGTGCCAGCAGCTTAGGGACTAGCGGGGTCTACGAGCAGTACGTC. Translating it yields CASSLGTSGVYEQYV.